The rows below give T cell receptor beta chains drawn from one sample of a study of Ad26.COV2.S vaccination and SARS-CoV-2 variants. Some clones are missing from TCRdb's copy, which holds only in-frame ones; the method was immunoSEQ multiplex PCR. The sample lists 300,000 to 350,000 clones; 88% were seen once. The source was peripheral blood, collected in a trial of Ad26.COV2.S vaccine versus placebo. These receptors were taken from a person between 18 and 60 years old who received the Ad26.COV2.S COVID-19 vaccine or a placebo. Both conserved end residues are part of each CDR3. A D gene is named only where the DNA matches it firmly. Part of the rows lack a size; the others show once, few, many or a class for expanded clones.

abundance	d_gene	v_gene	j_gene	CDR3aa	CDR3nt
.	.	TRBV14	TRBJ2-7	CASSQVGGFRLEQYF	TGTGCCAGCAGCCAAGTCGGGGGCTTTCGGCTCGAGCAGTACTTC
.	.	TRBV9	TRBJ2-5	CASSRGSYQETQYF	TGTGCCAGCAGTCGAGGGTCGTACCAAGAGACCCAGTACTTC
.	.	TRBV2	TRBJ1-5	CASSDTIYQPQHF	TGTGCCAGCAGCGACACGATTTATCAGCCCCAGCATTTT
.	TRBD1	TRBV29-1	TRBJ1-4	CSVKDRLNEKLFF	TGCAGCGTGAAGGACAGGCTTAATGAAAAACTGTTTTTT
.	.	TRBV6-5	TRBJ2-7	CASAMGRSAYEQYF	TGTGCCAGCGCTATGGGACGTAGCGCCTACGAGCAGTACTTC
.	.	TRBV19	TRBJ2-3	CASSIVGSPDTQYF	TGTGCCAGTAGTATAGTAGGCAGCCCAGATACGCAGTATTTT
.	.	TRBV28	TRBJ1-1	CASISVSTEAFF	TGTGCCAGCATTTCCGTTTCCACTGAAGCTTTCTTT
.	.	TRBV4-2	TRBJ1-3	CASSQSQGASGNTIYF	TGTGCCAGCAGCCAATCACAGGGCGCCTCTGGAAACACCATATATTTT
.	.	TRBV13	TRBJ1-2	CASSAGWTGYGYTF	TGTGCCAGCAGCGCCGGCTGGACGGGCTATGGCTACACCTTC
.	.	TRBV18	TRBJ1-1	CASSPPGGGAFF	TGTGCCAGCTCACCACCGGGTGGGGGAGCTTTCTTT
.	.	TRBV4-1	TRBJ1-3	CASSQVLEISGNTIYF	TGCGCCAGCAGCCAAGTGTTGGAAATCTCTGGAAACACCATATATTTT
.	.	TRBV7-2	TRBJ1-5	CASSLEGTSNQPQHF	TGTGCCAGCAGCTTAGAAGGGACTAGCAATCAGCCCCAGCATTTT
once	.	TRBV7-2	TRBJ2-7	CASSPNRRGPYEQYF	TGTGCCAGCAGCCCCAACCGCAGGGGTCCCTACGAGCAGTACTTC